This T cell receptor beta chain was profiled in a study of T cells after yellow fever vaccination. This clonotype was recorded at least ten times. The antigen is undetermined. V was clipped by 3 bases and J by 9 bases, with 25 bases between them. Germline V lookup: CDR1 SGDLS, CDR2 YYNGEE. The CDR3 is 17 amino acids. Whole-study findings and limits: Among primary-vaccination clones, most reappeared after the booster, at almost 98% for CD4 and approximately 90% for CD8.

TCRdb called the 5' RACE reads again in MiXCR, with one record for every CDR3 protein. This table holds 68,000 or so distinct CDR3 sequences, approximately 7.4% found once. The rearrangement uses TRBV9 and TRBJ2-1; a weak D match, TRBD2 (6 bases). The clonotype was recovered from a man between 25 and 39 years old who received the YFV17D yellow fever vaccine. The specimen comprised CD8+ T cells sorted from PBMCs, sampled 15 days after the yellow fever booster vaccination. The CDR3 DNA sequence: TGTGCCAGCAGCGAGCCCATTCATTCTGGCGGGATGCTTGAGCAGTTCTTC. Translating gives CASSEPIHSGGMLEQFF.